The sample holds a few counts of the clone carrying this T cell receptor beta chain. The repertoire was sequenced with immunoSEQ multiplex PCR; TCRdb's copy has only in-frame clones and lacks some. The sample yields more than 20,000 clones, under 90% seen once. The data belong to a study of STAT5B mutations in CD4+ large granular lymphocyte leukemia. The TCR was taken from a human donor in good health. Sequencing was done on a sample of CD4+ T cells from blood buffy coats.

The CDR3 reads CATSTGSEAFF. DNA of the CDR3: TGTGCCACCTCAACTGGAAGTGAAGCTTTCTTT. V usage is TRBV27 and J usage is TRBJ1-1; D not resolved. With 10 bases removed from V and 7 bases from J, the gap between germline ends came to 13 bases. This CDR3 has 11 amino acids. CDR1 is MNHEY and CDR2 is SMNVEV in the germline V gene (reference sequence).